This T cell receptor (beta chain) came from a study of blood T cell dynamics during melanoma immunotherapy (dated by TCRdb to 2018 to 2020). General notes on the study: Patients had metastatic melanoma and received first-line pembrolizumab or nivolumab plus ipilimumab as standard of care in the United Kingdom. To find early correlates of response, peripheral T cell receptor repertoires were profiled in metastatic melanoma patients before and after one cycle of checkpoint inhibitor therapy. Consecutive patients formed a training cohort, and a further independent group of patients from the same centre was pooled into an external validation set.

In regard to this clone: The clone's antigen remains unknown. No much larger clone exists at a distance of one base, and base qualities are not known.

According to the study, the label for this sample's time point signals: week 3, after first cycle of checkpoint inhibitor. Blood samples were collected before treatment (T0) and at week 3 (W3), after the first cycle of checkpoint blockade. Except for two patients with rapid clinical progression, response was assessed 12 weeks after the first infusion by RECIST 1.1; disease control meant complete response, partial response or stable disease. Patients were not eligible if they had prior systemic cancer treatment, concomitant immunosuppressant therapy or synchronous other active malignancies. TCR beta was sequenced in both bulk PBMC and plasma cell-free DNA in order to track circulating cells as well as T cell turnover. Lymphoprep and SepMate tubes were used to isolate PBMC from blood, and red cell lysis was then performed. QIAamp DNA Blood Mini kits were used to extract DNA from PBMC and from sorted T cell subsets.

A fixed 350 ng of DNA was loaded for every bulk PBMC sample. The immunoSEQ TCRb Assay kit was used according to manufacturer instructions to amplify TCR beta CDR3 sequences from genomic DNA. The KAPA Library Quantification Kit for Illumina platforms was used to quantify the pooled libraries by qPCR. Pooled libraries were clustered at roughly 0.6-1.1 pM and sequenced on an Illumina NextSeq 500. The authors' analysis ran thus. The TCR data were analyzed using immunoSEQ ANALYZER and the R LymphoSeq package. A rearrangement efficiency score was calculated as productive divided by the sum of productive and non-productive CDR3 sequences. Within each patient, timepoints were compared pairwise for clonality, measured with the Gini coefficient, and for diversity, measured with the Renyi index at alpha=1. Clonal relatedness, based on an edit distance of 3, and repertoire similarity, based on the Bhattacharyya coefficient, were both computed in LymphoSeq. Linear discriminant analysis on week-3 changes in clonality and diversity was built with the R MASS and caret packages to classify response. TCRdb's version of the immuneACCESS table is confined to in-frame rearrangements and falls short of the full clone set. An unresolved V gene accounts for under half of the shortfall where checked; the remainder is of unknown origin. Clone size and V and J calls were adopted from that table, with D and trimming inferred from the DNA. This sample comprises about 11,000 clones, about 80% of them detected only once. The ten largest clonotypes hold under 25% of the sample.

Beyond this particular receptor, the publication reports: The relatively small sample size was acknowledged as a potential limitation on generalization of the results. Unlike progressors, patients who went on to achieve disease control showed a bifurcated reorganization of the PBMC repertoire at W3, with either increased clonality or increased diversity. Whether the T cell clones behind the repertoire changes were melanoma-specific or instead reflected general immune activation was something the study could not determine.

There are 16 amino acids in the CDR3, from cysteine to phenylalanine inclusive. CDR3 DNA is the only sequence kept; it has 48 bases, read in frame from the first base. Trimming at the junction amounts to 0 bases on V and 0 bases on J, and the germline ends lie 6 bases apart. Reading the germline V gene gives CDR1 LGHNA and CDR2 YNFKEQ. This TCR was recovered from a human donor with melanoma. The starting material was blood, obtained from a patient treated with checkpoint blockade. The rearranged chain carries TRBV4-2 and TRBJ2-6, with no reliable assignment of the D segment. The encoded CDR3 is CASSQESTSGANVLTF. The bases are TGTGCCAGCAGCCAAGAATCCACCTCTGGGGCCAACGTCCTGACTTTC.